What follows are 10 T cell receptor beta chains derived from one specimen sequenced in a study of cytomegalovirus exposure and HLA in healthy donors. This PCR relied on a set of 60 Vbeta primers and 13 Jbeta primers. Assay used: immunoSEQ multiplex PCR; TCRdb lists only in-frame clones, some missing. The sample includes some 99,000 clones, approximately 70% of them seen just once. Sequenced: PBMCs. All receptors derive from a woman in her sixties or seventies in good health and CMV-seropositive.

The rearrangement links TRBV10-3 to TRBJ1-5, with D perhaps TRBD1 (5 bases). This CDR3 comprises 16 residues. Germline V gives CDR1 ENHRY, CDR2 SYGVKD. V was trimmed by 4 bases and J by 3 bases, leaving 16 bases between them. The CDR3 protein is CAISGEGLLSNQPQHF. The DNA for the CDR3 is TGTGCCATCAGTGGTGAGGGACTCCTTTCCAATCAGCCCCAGCATTTT.

On this clone itself: Other DNA sequences in the same sample also yield this CDR3. The chain is built from TRBV10-3 and TRBJ1-2; D gene ambiguous. The CDR3 length is 13 residues. Looked up from germline, CDR1 is ENHRY and CDR2 is SYGVKD. V was cut by 3 bases and J by 4 bases, with 9 bases left in between. CDR3 bases: TGTGCCATCAGTGACCAGGAAGGCTATGGCTACACCTTC. This sequence encodes CAISDQEGYGYTF.

The chain combines TRBV6-1 with TRBJ2-7, with 8 bases lining up with TRBD2. The germline V gene has CDR1 MNHNS and CDR2 SASEGT. The CDR3 spans 14 residues. Trimming at V came to 8 bases and at J to 6 bases, leaving 12 bases not matched to a gene. CDR3 sequence: CASGGGPDTLEQYF. CDR3 coding DNA: TGTGCCAGCGGCGGGGGGCCCGATACCCTCGAGCAGTACTTC.

The chain joins TRBV2 to TRBJ1-5; 10 bases agree with TRBD1. V lost 3 bases and J lost 3; bases outside the gene matches: 8. The CDR3 runs to 17 residues. CDR1 and CDR2 (germline): SNHLY, FYNNEI. The CDR3 nucleotides are TGTGCCAGCAGTGATTTCCGGGACAGGGGCAACAATCAGCCCCAGCATTTT. Its protein product is CASSDFRDRGNNQPQHF.

The genes are TRBV2 and TRBJ2-2; possibly TRBD2 for D (6 bases). Deletions cut 5 bases from V and 4 bases from J, with 17 bases between. CDR1 is SNHLY and CDR2 is FYNNEI in the germline V gene. The CDR3 consists of 16 residues. CDR3 loop: CASSIQGAGLTGELFF. The CDR3 DNA is TGTGCCAGCAGTATCCAAGGAGCGGGCCTCACCGGGGAGCTGTTTTTT.

The chain links TRBV11-3 to TRBJ2-1; 7 bases line up with TRBD2. Germline CDR1 and CDR2: SGHNT and YENEEA. After removal of 1 base from V and 5 bases from J, the junction contained 8 bases not matched to a gene. The CDR3 totals 16 residues. The CDR3 spells CASSLGAASGNNEQFF. DNA of the CDR3: TGTGCCAGCAGCTTAGGAGCGGCTAGCGGAAACAATGAGCAGTTCTTC.

V is TRBV6-1 and J is TRBJ2-2; 8 bases match TRBD2. V gave up 6 bases and J gave up 6 bases; unmatched junction bases: 9. The CDR3 has 15 residues. The germline gives CDR1 MNHNS, CDR2 SASEGT. This CDR3 reads CASSYEGLGAGELFF. As DNA, the CDR3 is TGTGCCAGCAGCTACGAGGGACTAGGGGCCGGGGAGCTGTTTTTT.

The chain is built from TRBV6-1 and TRBJ2-7; 10 bases fit TRBD1. Per the germline V gene, CDR1 is MNHNS and CDR2 is SASEGT. V was clipped by 10 bases and J by 5 bases; unmatched bases: 11. The CDR3 totals 14 residues. The CDR3, as DNA: TGTGCCATCAAACGCGGGACAGGGGTCCACGAGCAGTACTTC. Its protein is CAIKRGTGVHEQYF.

The table lists this clone with a few counts. J is TRBJ2-3 and V is TRBV5-1, with TRBD2 matching over 9 bases. This CDR3 is 16 amino acids long. Germline V gene sequence: CDR1 SGHRS, CDR2 YFSETQ. After removal of 0 bases from V and 6 bases from J, the junction contained 8 bases not matched to a gene. The CDR3, as DNA: TGCGCCAGCAGCTTGGTGTTAGCGGGGGTCCTGGATACGCAGTATTTT. Protein sequence: CASSLVLAGVLDTQYF.

Only a few counts were recorded for this clone. CDR3 amino acids: CASILAGSNEKLFF. In DNA form, the CDR3 reads TGTGCCAGCATTCTCGCCGGGTCTAATGAAAAACTGTTTTTT. This chain uses TRBV28 with TRBJ1-4, with D uncertain. This CDR3 is 14 amino acids long. The germline V and J ends were trimmed by 7 bases and 3 bases, with 12 bases remaining between them. Per the germline V gene, CDR1 is MDHEN and CDR2 is SYDVKM.